This T cell receptor (beta chain) is drawn from a study of radiation and T cells in renal cell carcinoma. Libraries were prepared by immunoSEQ multiplex PCR; TCRdb keeps only in-frame clonotypes and omits some of them. The sample includes 120,000 or so clones, 81% of them seen just once. The time point denotes: blood 2 weeks post-SBRT. Treatment denoted: 15 Gy SBRT to primary tumor, nephrectomy 4 weeks later. Clear cell pathology was present in this patient's renal cell carcinoma. CDR1 and CDR2 (germline): SNHLY, FYNNEI. This CDR3 has 12 amino acids. Trimming left V 2 bases short and J 15 bases short, with 14 bases between.

The sequenced sample was blood, obtained from a patient whose treatment included radiotherapy and nephrectomy. The clonotype originates from a man between 50 and 59 years old with renal cell carcinoma. This chain joins TRBV2 and TRBJ1-5; D is uncertain. CDR3: CASSESGGFRHF. Here the CDR3 DNA reads TGTGCCAGCAGTGAAAGCGGCGGATTTCGGCATTTT.